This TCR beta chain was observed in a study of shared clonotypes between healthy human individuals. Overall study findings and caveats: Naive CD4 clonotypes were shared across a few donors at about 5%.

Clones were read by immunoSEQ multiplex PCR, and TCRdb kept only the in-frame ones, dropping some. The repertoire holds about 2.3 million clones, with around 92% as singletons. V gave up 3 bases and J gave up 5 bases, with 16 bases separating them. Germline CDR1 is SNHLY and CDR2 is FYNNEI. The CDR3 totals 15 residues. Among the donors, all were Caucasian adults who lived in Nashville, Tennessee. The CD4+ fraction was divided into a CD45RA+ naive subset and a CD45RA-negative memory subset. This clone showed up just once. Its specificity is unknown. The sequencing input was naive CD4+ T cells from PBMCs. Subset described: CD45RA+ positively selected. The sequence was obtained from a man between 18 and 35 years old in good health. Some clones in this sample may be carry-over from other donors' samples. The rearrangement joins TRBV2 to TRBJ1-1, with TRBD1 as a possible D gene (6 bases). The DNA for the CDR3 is TGTGCCAGCAGTGAGGGGGCCACGCGGTATACTGAAGCTTTCTTT. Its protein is CASSEGATRYTEAFF.